The present T cell receptor (beta chain) was sequenced within a study of T-cell memory formation after mild COVID-19. Study in general: Clusters of TCRs were largely donor specific.

TCRdb recomputed calls from the 5' RACE reads with MiXCR, one row per CDR3 protein. Here the sample spans around 340,000 distinct CDR3 sequences, approximately 14% being singletons. The CDR3 contains 16 residues. V was shortened by 5 bases and J by 4 bases, with 17 bases between the two germline ends. Per germline, CDR1 MGHRA and CDR2 YSYEKL. The chain couples TRBV4-1 to TRBJ2-2; possibly TRBD1 for D (6 bases). The sequencing sample was made of PBMCs or a T cell subset sorted from them (not recorded which). This TCR came from a young man who had mild COVID-19 (a few samples of this study predate the infection). Cell type and time point are not known. The CDR3 DNA is TGCGCCAGCAGCGCTGGACAGTCTTTGGTCACCGGGGAGCTGTTTTTT. It is translated as CASSAGQSLVTGELFF.